What follows is one T cell receptor beta chain and its context. As yet, its antigen is unknown. These data originate in a study of cytomegalovirus exposure and HLA in healthy donors. Whole-study results and caveats: A highly shared variant cluster was judged a likely technical artifact.

Healthy bone marrow donors supplied every sample. Amplification used 60 Vbeta primers and 13 Jbeta primers. Assay: immunoSEQ multiplex PCR; the TCRdb copy retains only in-frame clones and omits some. Of around 150,000 clones listed, 60% to 85% are singletons. The source is a female donor in good health and CMV-seropositive. Sequences were obtained from PBMCs.

DNA for the CDR3: TGTGCCAGCAGCTTCGGGGGATGGGACAGGGTTAAAACCGGGGAGCTGTTTTTT. Translated: CASSFGGWDRVKTGELFF. This chain joins TRBV11-2 and TRBJ2-2; 9 bases map to TRBD1. This CDR3 has 18 amino acids. The V segment lost 3 bases and the J segment 5 bases; nucleotides outside the gene matches: 13. Looked up from germline, CDR1 is SGHAT and CDR2 is FQNNGV.